Listed below are T cell receptor beta chains from one sample, sequenced in a study of human T cells and chemical hapten exposure. TCRdb redid the calling of the RACE reads with MiXCR, one entry per CDR3 protein. The sample has 300,000 to 450,000 distinct CDR3 sequences; 5% to 6.5% are singletons. This material consisted of whole blood, taken in connection with sensitization to the hapten diphenylcyclopropenone (DPC). The receptors were sampled from a woman aged 45-65 years with alopecia areata. Some clones in this sample may be carry-over from other donors' samples. Both conserved end residues are part of each CDR3. The D gene is left open where the match is weak. The listing skips clone size in some rows; elsewhere it reads once, few, many or a size class.

D | size | J | V | DNA | CDR3
TRBD1 | NA | TRBJ1-2 | TRBV18 | TGTGCCAGCTCACCCCTGGGACAGGCGGGGGATGGCTACACCTTC | CASSPLGQAGDGYTF
TRBD2 | few | TRBJ2-1 | TRBV3-1 | TGTGCCAGCAGCCTTAGCGGGGGTAACAATGAGCAGTTCTTC | CASSLSGGNNEQFF
NA | few | TRBJ2-2 | TRBV24-1 | TGTGCCACCAGTGCATCAGGACTCGCCGGGGAGCTGTTTTTT | CATSASGLAGELFF
NA | many | TRBJ2-4 | TRBV7-9 | TGTGCCAGCAGCTTAGCCCAGGGGTTGAGAGCCAAAAACATTCAGTACTTC | CASSLAQGLRAKNIQYF
TRBD2 | NA | TRBJ2-3 | TRBV20-1 | TGCAGGCCAACTAGCGGTGCCACAGATACGCAGTATTTT | CRPTSGATDTQYF
NA | few | TRBJ2-2 | TRBV29-1 | TGCAGCGTTGAAGCTTGGGACGGAACGAACACCGGGGAGCTGTTTTTT | CSVEAWDGTNTGELFF
NA | many | TRBJ2-5 | TRBV7-6 | TGTGCCAGCAGCTCCCGACAGCTCCAAGAGACCCAGTACTTC | CASSSRQLQETQYF
TRBD1 | NA | TRBJ2-1 | TRBV7-3 | TGTGCCAGCAGGGAAGGGACAGACAGGGGCAGGTACAATGAGCAGTTCTTC | CASREGTDRGRYNEQFF
NA | many | TRBJ1-1 | TRBV29-1 | TGCAGCGTTGAAGAGAGACAGGTCGTAGCTTTCTTT | CSVEERQVVAFF
TRBD2 | few | TRBJ2-7 | TRBV20-1 | TGCAGTGCTCTCCCGCGACTAGCGGGGGAGCAGTACTTC | CSALPRLAGEQYF
NA | NA | TRBJ2-7 | TRBV6-2/TRBV6-3 | TGTGCCAGCAGTCGACTACAAGCCTACGAGCAGTACTTC | CASSRLQAYEQYF
NA | many | TRBJ2-5 | TRBV27 | TGTGCCAGCAGTTTAATTTCAGGGGAAGGAGAGACCCAGTACTTC | CASSLISGEGETQYF
NA | many | TRBJ2-7 | TRBV20-1 | TGCAGTGCCCGAGGCGAACAGGGCTACGAGCAGTACTTC | CSARGEQGYEQYF
NA | many | TRBJ1-1 | TRBV12-3/TRBV12-4 | TGTGCCAGCAGTTATTCTGAAGCTTTCTTT | CASSYSEAFF
TRBD1 | NA | TRBJ1-4 | TRBV14 | TGTGCCAGCAGCCAAGACCGGACAGGGTCCGAAAAACTGTTTTTT | CASSQDRTGSEKLFF
TRBD2 | many | TRBJ2-1 | TRBV7-8 | TGTGCCAGCAGCTTAGAGGCGGGAGGTCGCAATGAGCAGTTCTTC | CASSLEAGGRNEQFF
NA | many | TRBJ1-6 | TRBV7-9 | TGTGCCAGCAGCTTAATGGGGCTAAGGTCACCCCTCCACTTT | CASSLMGLRSPLHF
NA | many | TRBJ1-1 | TRBV29-1 | TGCAGCGTTGAAGATCAGACGGACACTGAAGCTTTCTTT | CSVEDQTDTEAFF
NA | many | TRBJ2-7 | TRBV6-5 | TGTGCCAGCAGTCAGACAGCGAGCTCCTACGAGCAGTACTTC | CASSQTASSYEQYF
NA | many | TRBJ1-1 | TRBV6-1 | TGTGCCAGCAGTGTTCGGACCAACACTGAAGCTTTCTTT | CASSVRTNTEAFF
NA | many | TRBJ1-1 | TRBV5-6 | TGTGCCAGCAGCTTTGCAGCTGAAGCTTTCTTT | CASSFAAEAFF
NA | NA | TRBJ1-2 | TRBV29-1 | TGCAGCGTTGAGGCGCGAGATGGCTACACCTTC | CSVEARDGYTF
TRBD1 | NA | TRBJ2-3 | TRBV7-2 | TGTGCCAGCAGTTTCGGGACAGGGATAACAGATACGCAGTATTTT | CASSFGTGITDTQYF
NA | many | TRBJ2-3 | TRBV11-2 | TGTGCCAGCAGCTTAGCGGCCAGGGGCCCACCGGCTACGCAGTATTTT | CASSLAARGPPATQYF
TRBD1 | few | TRBJ1-2 | TRBV30 | TGTGCCTGGAGTGTACGTAGGACAGGCTATGGCTACACCTTC | CAWSVRRTGYGYTF
NA | NA | TRBJ2-1 | TRBV14 | TGTGCCAGCAGCCAGGAGGACATAGAGCAGTTCTTC | CASSQEDIEQFF
NA | NA | TRBJ2-1 | TRBV24-1 | TGTGCCACCCGCGGGATTTACAATGAGCAGTTCTTC | CATRGIYNEQFF
TRBD2 | many | TRBJ2-3 | TRBV5-1 | TGCGCCAGCAGAAGCGGGGGCACAGATACGCAGTATTTT | CASRSGGTDTQYF
NA | many | TRBJ1-2 | TRBV28 | TGTGCCAGCAGTTTATCCGTGGCTGGCTACACCTTC | CASSLSVAGYTF
NA | many | TRBJ1-1 | TRBV12-5 | TGTGCTAGTGTGTATGATCGGAACACTGAAGCTTTCTTT | CASVYDRNTEAFF
TRBD2 | NA | TRBJ2-3 | TRBV12-3/TRBV12-4 | TGTGCCAGCAGGGGACTAGCGGGAGTAACGGATACGCAGTATTTT | CASRGLAGVTDTQYF
TRBD1 | NA | TRBJ1-1 | TRBV6-2/TRBV6-3 | TGTGCCAGCAGCCGTACAGGGGCTAACACTGAAGCTTTCTTT | CASSRTGANTEAFF
NA | few | TRBJ2-3 | TRBV28 | TGTGCCAGCAGTGCCGGGACAAGAAGCACAGATACGCAGTATTTT | CASSAGTRSTDTQYF
NA | many | TRBJ2-7 | TRBV30 | TGTGCCTGGCTCGGGGCTGGGGGCGAGCAGTACTTC | CAWLGAGGEQYF
NA | many | TRBJ1-1 | TRBV6-6 | TGTGCCAGCAGTTACTGGGAGGGGATGGAGGCTTTCTTT | CASSYWEGMEAFF
TRBD1 | many | TRBJ1-4 | TRBV20-1 | TGCAGTGCTAAGGACAGGGGGCGAGAAAAACTGTTTTTT | CSAKDRGREKLFF
TRBD2 | few | TRBJ2-5 | TRBV6-5 | TGTGCCAGCACCGAATTAGCGGGGGGGTCAGAGACCCAGTACTTC | CASTELAGGSETQYF
TRBD1 | many | TRBJ2-3 | TRBV29-1 | TGCAGCGTTGAAGGAGCGGGACAGGGAGGCACAGATACGCAGTATTTT | CSVEGAGQGGTDTQYF
NA | NA | TRBJ2-2 | TRBV4-2 | TGTGCCAGCAGCCAGGCCGACAAGACCGGGGAGCTGTTTTTT | CASSQADKTGELFF
TRBD2 | NA | TRBJ2-3 | TRBV5-1 | TGCGCCAGCAGCTTGGCTACTAGCGGGGGAGATACGCAGTATTTT | CASSLATSGGDTQYF
NA | few | TRBJ1-2 | TRBV28 | TGTGCCAGCAGTTTATTGGGTCCGGAAAAGGGACGTGGCTACACCTTC | CASSLLGPEKGRGYTF
TRBD1 | few | TRBJ2-7 | TRBV18 | TGTGCCAGCATTAATTCCGGGACAGGGGGCTACGAGCAGTACTTC | CASINSGTGGYEQYF